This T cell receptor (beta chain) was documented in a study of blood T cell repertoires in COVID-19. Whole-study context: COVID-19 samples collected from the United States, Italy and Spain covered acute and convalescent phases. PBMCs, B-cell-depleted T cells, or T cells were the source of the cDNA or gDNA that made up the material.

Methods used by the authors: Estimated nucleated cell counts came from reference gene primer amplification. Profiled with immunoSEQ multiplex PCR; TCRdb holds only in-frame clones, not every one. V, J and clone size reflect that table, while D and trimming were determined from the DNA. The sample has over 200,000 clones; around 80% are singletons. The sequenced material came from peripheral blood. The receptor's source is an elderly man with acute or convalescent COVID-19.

CDR3 protein: CASSHGLAGAYNEQFF. The DNA of the CDR3 is TGCGCCAGCAGCCACGGACTAGCGGGAGCCTACAATGAGCAGTTCTTC. The chain couples TRBV4-1 to TRBJ2-1, with 13 bases aligning to TRBD2. CDR3 size: 16 residues. With V trimmed by 3 bases and J by 2 bases, 1 base remained unmatched. Germline V gene sequence: CDR1 MGHRA, CDR2 YSYEKL.